The 18 T cell receptor beta chains below come from one sample, sequenced in a study of cytomegalovirus exposure and HLA in healthy donors. The PCR was carried out with 60 Vbeta primers and 13 Jbeta primers. Generated by immunoSEQ multiplex PCR, the TCRdb table keeps only in-frame clones and is missing some. The sample contains approximately 110,000 clones, about 73% of which appear only once. The sample taken for sequencing was PBMCs. The origin of the receptors is a woman between 35 and 50 years old in good health and CMV-seropositive.

This chain joins TRBV29-1 and TRBJ1-5; maybe TRBD1 (5 bases). With 6 bases removed from V and 0 bases from J, the gap between germline ends came to 6 bases. Germline lookup yields CDR1 SQVTM and CDR2 ANQGSEA. The CDR3 spans 12 residues. CDR3 bases: TGCAGCGTGCAGGGTAGCAATCAGCCCCAGCATTTT. It specifies CSVQGSNQPQHF. The whole variable domain, filled in from reference TRBV29-1 and TRBJ1-5, reads SAVISQKPSRDICQRGTSLTIQCQVDSQVTMMFWYRQQPGQSLTLIATANQGSEATYESGFVIDKFPISRPNLTFSTLTVSNMSPEDSSIYLCSVQGSNQPQHFGDGTRLSIL.

The chain links TRBV29-1 to TRBJ1-2, with 8 bases that match TRBD1. J gave up 1 base and V 4 bases, and 8 bases lay outside the gene matches. This CDR3 has 15 amino acids. In germline, CDR1 is SQVTM, CDR2 ANQGSEA. The CDR3 here is CSVAVTGDLNYGYTF. CDR3 bases: TGCAGCGTTGCTGTGACAGGGGATCTTAACTATGGCTACACCTTC.

The V and J genes are TRBV19 and TRBJ1-1, with D possibly being TRBD1 (5 bases). Germline V gives CDR1 LNHDA, CDR2 SQIVND (reference sequence). The CDR3 covers 14 residues. V dropped 3 bases and J dropped 1 base, with 9 bases sitting between them. The CDR3, as DNA: TGTGCCAGTAGTATTGACAGACCGAACACTGAAGCTTTCTTT. The encoded protein is CASSIDRPNTEAFF.

V is TRBV7-3 and J is TRBJ2-5; D might be TRBD1 (6 bases). The tail of the sequence fits TRBJ2-7 better, so the J call may be wrong. Germline-derived CDR1 and CDR2 are SGHTA and FQGTGA. The CDR3 has 13 residues. This CDR3 reads CASSLGASYEQYF. The CDR3 DNA sequence: TGTGCCAGCAGCCTGGGGGCCTCCTACGAGCAGTACTTC.

The chain uses TRBV7-9 and TRBJ2-7; a possible D gene is TRBD1 (5 bases). The CDR3 consists of 15 residues. Germline assignment: CDR1 SEHNR and CDR2 FQNEAQ (reference sequence). The V end was cut by 0 bases, the J end by 3 bases, with 12 bases between. The CDR3: CASSLAGAGNYEQYF. CDR3 nucleotide sequence: TGTGCCAGCAGCTTAGCAGGGGCAGGGAACTACGAGCAGTACTTC.

The rearrangement joins TRBV6-5 to TRBJ1-5, with TRBD1 matching 8 bases. V lost 5 bases, J lost 5 bases, and 8 bases stayed unmatched. This CDR3 is built from 15 residues. Germline CDR1 MNHEY, CDR2 SVGAGI. The CDR3 is CASSPGQGRDQPQHF. CDR3 DNA sequence: TGTGCCAGCAGTCCAGGACAGGGTAGGGATCAGCCCCAGCATTTT.

The chain joins TRBV6-1 to TRBJ2-1; D is unresolved. The CDR3 length is 11 residues. In germline, CDR1 is MNHNS, CDR2 SASEGT. The V and J ends lost 11 bases and 5 bases respectively, with 10 bases between them. The CDR3 nucleotides are TGTGCCGTAGCAAACGACAATGAGCAGTTCTTC. It yields the protein CAVANDNEQFF.

CDR3 in DNA: TGTGCCAGCAGCTGGGAGGTTGACAGTTATAGCAATCAGCCCCAGCATTTT. Its protein product is CASSWEVDSYSNQPQHF. The chain employs TRBV7-8 and TRBJ1-5, with D perhaps TRBD1 (5 bases). The length of the CDR3 is 17 residues. Germline CDR1 is SGHVS and CDR2 is FQNEAQ. V was trimmed by 4 bases and J by 0 bases, leaving 16 bases between them.

This clone was seen once. The V gene is TRBV4-2, the J gene TRBJ2-5; 12 nucleotides agree with TRBD2. CDR1 is LGHNA and CDR2 is YNFKEQ in the germline V gene. With V trimmed by 0 bases and J by 7 bases, 3 bases remained unmatched. This CDR3 spans 15 amino acids. CDR3 amino acids: CASSQETSGGRTQYF. The DNA of the CDR3 is TGTGCCAGCAGCCAAGAAACTAGCGGGGGGAGGACCCAGTACTTC.

The gene calls are TRBV18 and TRBJ2-5, with 10 positions matching TRBD2. Germline values: CDR1 KGHSH, CDR2 LQKENI. There are 14 residues in the CDR3. Germline trimming cut 8 bases from V and 2 bases from J; bases unmatched to any gene: 5. CDR3: CASAPLAGQETQYF. The CDR3 DNA reads TGTGCCAGCGCGCCACTAGCGGGGCAAGAGACCCAGTACTTC.

The chain carries TRBV13 and TRBJ2-7; 12 bases align to TRBD2. The germline V gene has CDR1 PRHDT and CDR2 FYEKMQ (reference sequence). Trimming took 3 bases from V and 3 from J; bases not matched to a gene: 9. The length of the CDR3 is 17 residues. This CDR3 is CASSFRTSGALSYEQYF. The CDR3 DNA follows: TGTGCCAGCAGCTTCCGGACTAGCGGGGCCCTCAGCTACGAGCAGTACTTC. The full variable domain, completed using reference TRBV13 and TRBJ2-7, is AAGVIQSPRHLIKEKRETATLKCYPIPRHDTVYWYQQGPGQDPQFLISFYEKMQSDKGSIPDRFSAQQFSDYHSELNMSSLELGDSALYFCASSFRTSGALSYEQYFGPGTRLTVT.

In its sample, this clone was seen once. V and J are TRBV5-4 and TRBJ1-1, with 8 positions matching TRBD1. Trimming at V came to 6 bases and at J to 5 bases, leaving 12 bases not matched to a gene. This CDR3 is 15 amino acids long. CDR1 SGHNT and CDR2 YYREEE come from the germline V gene (reference sequence). CDR3: CASTIDRGEDTEAFF. The CDR3 nucleotides are TGTGCCAGCACCATAGACAGGGGAGAAGATACTGAAGCTTTCTTT.

The CDR3 protein is CSVGEAMKAEAFF. For the CDR3, the DNA is TGCAGCGTTGGGGAGGCTATGAAAGCTGAAGCTTTCTTT. This chain links TRBV29-1 with TRBJ1-1, with no clear D. The CDR3 sequence is 13 residues long. The V gene lost 4 bases and the J gene lost 6 bases, with 15 bases spanning the gap. CDR1 and CDR2 (germline): SQVTM, ANQGSEA.

J is TRBJ2-5 and V is TRBV4-3; 11 bases align to TRBD1. The DNA end is more similar to TRBJ2-7, so the J call may be wrong. The CDR3 consists of 15 residues. The germline V gene has CDR1 LGHNA and CDR2 YSLEER. The CDR3 bases are TGCGCCAGCAGCCAAGATCGGACAGGGGGCAACGAGCAGTACTTC. The encoded protein is CASSQDRTGGNEQYF.

This clone has just one count. The V gene is TRBV5-4, the J gene TRBJ1-6; TRBD1 matches 9 bases. This CDR3 region has 16 residues. Germline V gives CDR1 SGHNT, CDR2 YYREEE (reference sequence). With 3 bases clipped from V and 10 bases from J, the junction kept 11 bases outside the gene matches. CDR3 sequence reads: CASSSWGDRVGSPLHF. CDR3 bases: TGTGCCAGCAGCTCCTGGGGGGACAGGGTAGGGTCACCCCTCCACTTT.

This clone was counted ten times or more. The chain joins TRBV5-6 to TRBJ2-1, with TRBD1 matching 9 bases. V was clipped by 3 bases and J by 6 bases; unmatched bases: 4. This CDR3 is built from 14 residues. Per the germline V gene, CDR1 is SGHDT and CDR2 is YYEEEE. CDR3 protein: CASSWRTGVNEQFF. The CDR3, as DNA: TGTGCCAGCAGCTGGAGGACAGGGGTCAATGAGCAGTTCTTC.

The rearrangement links TRBV6-5 to TRBJ1-6, with a tentative D call TRBD1 (5 bases). Between the trimmed V and J ends, which lost 5 bases and 7 bases, there was a span of 15 bases. The CDR3 loop spans 15 amino acids. Germline V CDR1 and CDR2: MNHEY, SVGAGI. The CDR3 bases are TGTGCCAGCAGTGGGGCCCAAGTCTCCAATTCACCCCTCCACTTT. Translating it yields CASSGAQVSNSPLHF.

The CDR3 sequence: CASSVSGGAETQYF. The CDR3 DNA is TGTGCCAGCAGCGTTAGCGGGGGGGCCGAGACCCAGTACTTC. J is TRBJ2-5 and V is TRBV7-9, with 11 bases lining up with TRBD2. Germline V gene lookup returns CDR1 SEHNR and CDR2 FQNEAQ (reference sequence). V lost 5 bases to trimming and J lost 5 bases; unmatched junction nucleotides: 4. The CDR3 runs 14 residues.